Below are 26 T cell receptor beta chains sequenced from a single sample in a study of blood T cells in healthy people across ages. Together with a sample-barcoded 5' primer, a J-beta primer mix was included in a second PCR lasting roughly 6 to 12 cycles. In TCRdb, the 5' RACE reads were re-called with MiXCR into one record per CDR3 protein. The repertoire holds about 640,000 distinct CDR3 sequences, around 41% seen once, with about 32% in the top ten. Sequencing was performed on blood. These TCRs come from an elderly man in good health.

J is TRBJ2-4 and V is TRBV2; either TRBD1 or TRBD2 may supply D (5 bases each). The DNA end is a closer match to TRBJ2-7, so the J assignment may be wrong. Germline V gene sequence: CDR1 SNHLY, CDR2 FYNNEI. This CDR3 comprises 15 residues. As DNA, the CDR3 is TGTGCCAGCAGGCCATCGAACGGGGCCACCTACGAGCAGTACTTC. It encodes CASRPSNGATYEQYF.

The V and J genes are TRBV29-1 and TRBJ1-4, with 7 bases lining up with TRBD1. The CDR3 extends over 13 amino acids. CDR1 SQVTM and CDR2 ANQGSEA come from the germline V gene. The CDR3 reads CSGRQGQGEKLFF. CDR3 nucleotide sequence: TGCAGTGGTCGACAGGGCCAGGGAGAAAAACTGTTTTTT.

The rearrangement uses TRBV7-9 and TRBJ2-3; D unresolved. The CDR3 has 12 amino acids. CDR1 and CDR2 (germline): SEHNR, FQNEAQ (reference sequence). Trimming left V 7 bases short and J 5 bases short, with 10 bases between. The CDR3: CASILPIDTQYF. In nucleotides, the CDR3 is TGTGCCAGCATTCTCCCGATAGATACGCAGTATTTT.

This clonotype was counted only a few times. The chain employs TRBV6-2 or TRBV6-3 and TRBJ1-2; D is perhaps TRBD1 (5 bases). Germline lookup yields CDR1 MNHEY and CDR2 SVGEGT. This CDR3 spans 14 amino acids. V was trimmed by 5 bases and J by 2 bases, leaving 12 bases between them. CDR3 amino acids: CASSGYGDNYGYTF. Written as DNA, the CDR3 is TGTGCCAGCAGTGGATACGGGGACAACTATGGCTACACCTTC.

The rearrangement joins TRBV7-2 to TRBJ2-5; D perhaps matches TRBD2 (6 bases). Germline-derived CDR1 and CDR2 are SGHTA and FQGNSA. The CDR3 has 14 amino acids. V lost 2 bases to trimming and J lost 4 bases, with 11 bases between them. CDR3 residues: CASSLSQGLETQYF. CDR3 DNA: TGTGCCAGCAGCTTATCTCAGGGACTAGAGACCCAGTACTTC. Drawing the rest from reference TRBV7-2 and TRBJ2-5, the complete variable domain is GAGVSQSPSNKVTEKGKDVELRCDPISGHTALYWYRQSLGQGLEFLIYFQGNSAPDKSGLPSDRFSAERTGGSVSTLTIQRTQQEDSAVYLCASSLSQGLETQYFGPGTRLLVL.

This clonotype was observed a handful of times. The CDR3 region has the DNA TGTGCCAGCAGCCACAGGGAAACTAATGAAAAACTGTTTTTT. Protein sequence: CASSHRETNEKLFF. The genes are TRBV7-8 and TRBJ1-4; tentatively, D is TRBD1 (6 bases). Trimming pared 5 bases from V and 1 base from J, leaving 8 bases between. Germline V gene sequence: CDR1 SGHVS, CDR2 FQNEAQ. The CDR3 is 14 amino acids.

The CDR3 loop reads CASRPGTAIYEQYF. As DNA, the CDR3 is TGTGCCAGCAGGCCGGGGACGGCGATCTACGAGCAGTACTTC. This chain uses TRBV28 with TRBJ2-7; perhaps D is TRBD1 or TRBD2 (5 bases each). CDR1 MDHEN and CDR2 SYDVKM come from the germline V gene. CDR3 length: 14 residues. V was pared by 6 bases and J by 3 bases, with 15 bases between.

This clonotype was detected many times. The rearrangement uses TRBV6-2 or TRBV6-3 and TRBJ2-1; 8 bases fit TRBD2. The germline V gene has CDR1 MNHEY and CDR2 SVGEGT. This CDR3 is 12 amino acids long. V trimming: 5 bases; J trimming: 10 bases; junction bases outside the gene matches: 4. Here the CDR3 reads CASSREGGEQFF. The CDR3 DNA reads as TGTGCCAGCAGTCGGGAGGGCGGGGAGCAGTTCTTC.

This clonotype was seen a handful of times. V is TRBV14 and J is TRBJ2-5, with TRBD1 identical over 8 bases. This CDR3 has 14 residues. Germline loops: CDR1 SGHDN, CDR2 FVKESK. V was pared by 3 bases and J by 5 bases, with 5 bases of the junction left unmatched. This chain's CDR3 is CASSHQGAGETQYF. The CDR3 DNA follows: TGTGCCAGCAGCCATCAGGGGGCTGGGGAGACCCAGTACTTC.

The chain joins TRBV5-5 to TRBJ2-6; D gene ambiguous. Trimming took off 3 bases at V and 0 bases at J, with 16 bases between the two ends. The germline V gene encodes CDR1 SGHKS and CDR2 YYEKEE (reference sequence). The CDR3 covers 18 residues. As DNA, the CDR3 is TGTGCCAGCAGCTCCACCAACCGAATCGGCTCTGGGGCCAACGTCCTGACTTTC. Its translation: CASSSTNRIGSGANVLTF.

This clonotype was counted only a few times. This sequence joins TRBV12-3 or TRBV12-4 and TRBJ2-5; 9 nucleotides line up with TRBD1. The CDR3 totals 15 residues. Unmatched junction bases numbered 5, after V lost 4 bases and J lost 2 bases. The CDR3 loop is CASSSPGTGQETQYF. CDR3 DNA sequence: TGTGCCAGCAGTTCCCCCGGGACAGGGCAAGAGACCCAGTACTTC.

With respect to this clonotype: One junction end disagrees with the germline gene, perhaps due to a read error. V and J are TRBV4-1 and TRBJ2-5, with TRBD2 matching 10 bases. CDR1 is MGHRA and CDR2 is YSYEKL in the germline V gene. This CDR3 contains 15 residues. This CDR3 reads CVSSQALAGLETQYF. The CDR3 bases are TGCGTCAGCAGCCAAGCACTAGCGGGGTTGGAGACCCAGTACTTC.

The chain uses TRBV2 and TRBJ2-5; 7 bases are a match to TRBD1. This CDR3 region has 14 residues. V gave up 5 bases and J gave up 11 bases; unmatched junction bases: 14. Germline V lookup: CDR1 SNHLY, CDR2 FYNNEI. The CDR3 reads CASSLDRLYNEQYF. CDR3 DNA sequence: TGTGCCAGCAGTTTGGACAGGCTCTACAATGAGCAGTACTTC. Complete variable domain (other parts from reference TRBV2 and TRBJ2-5): EPEVTQTPSHQVTQMGQEVILRCVPISNHLYFYWYRQILGQKVEFLVSFYNNEISEKSEIFDDQFSVERPDGSNFTLKIRSTKLEDSAMYFCASSLDRLYNEQYFGPGTRLLVL.

This chain joins TRBV4-2 and TRBJ2-5; D is possibly TRBD2 (6 bases). The CDR3 totals 14 residues. With 4 bases removed from V and 2 bases from J, the gap between germline ends came to 11 bases. The germline V gene has CDR1 LGHNA and CDR2 YNFKEQ. CDR3 amino acids: CASSRSGVQETQYF. The CDR3 nucleotides are TGTGCCAGCAGCCGCTCGGGAGTTCAAGAGACCCAGTACTTC.

The rearrangement joins TRBV20-1 to TRBJ1-6; D unclear. V gave up 0 bases and J gave up 0 bases, with 12 bases separating them. From germline, CDR1 is DFQATT and CDR2 SNEGSKA (reference sequence). The length of the CDR3 is 17 residues. CDR3 residues: CSARDPGRSSYNSPLHF. The CDR3 nucleotides read TGCAGTGCTAGAGATCCCGGCAGAAGCTCCTATAATTCACCCCTCCACTTT.

The rearrangement uses TRBV10-3 and TRBJ2-1; 7 nucleotides align to TRBD2. The CDR3 loop spans 16 amino acids. The trim removed 2 bases at V and 4 bases at J, leaving 8 bases unmatched. Germline V lookup: CDR1 ENHRY, CDR2 SYGVKD. In DNA, the CDR3 is TGTGCCATCAGTGAGGTCGGGACTACTACATACAATGAGCAGTTCTTC. Protein sequence: CAISEVGTTTYNEQFF.

This chain uses TRBV28 with TRBJ2-4; D is perhaps TRBD1 or TRBD2 (5 bases each). The J call may be in error: the DNA end matches TRBJ2-7 better. CDR3 size: 12 residues. The germline V gene has CDR1 MDHEN and CDR2 SYDVKM. The CDR3 is CARPGRSYEQYF. CDR3 in DNA: TGTGCCAGACCGGGACGTAGCTACGAGCAGTACTTC.

This clonotype was seen more than once but under ten times. The chain carries TRBV7-2 and TRBJ2-5, with 12 positions matching TRBD2. J gave up 7 bases and V 5 bases, and 11 bases lay outside the gene matches. This CDR3 region has 16 residues. Germline V gene sequence: CDR1 SGHTA, CDR2 FQGNSA. CDR3 bases: TGTGCCAGCAGCATTCCGGGACTAGCGGGCCCCGGGACCCAGTACTTC. Translating gives CASSIPGLAGPGTQYF. Supplemented by reference TRBV7-2 and TRBJ2-5, the full variable domain reads GAGVSQSPSNKVTEKGKDVELRCDPISGHTALYWYRQSLGQGLEFLIYFQGNSAPDKSGLPSDRFSAERTGGSVSTLTIQRTQQEDSAVYLCASSIPGLAGPGTQYFGPGTRLLVL.

Comment on this clonotype: The junction departs from germline at one end; a sequencing error may be responsible. The chain recombines TRBV20-1 with TRBJ2-1, with D perhaps assigned TRBD1 or TRBD2 (5 bases each). The CDR3 length is 10 residues. Germline V lookup: CDR1 DFQATT, CDR2 SNEGSKA (reference sequence). Here the CDR3 reads CGTEYNEQFF. The CDR3 DNA reads as TGTGGGACCGAATACAATGAGCAGTTCTTC.

The sample holds a few counts of this clonotype. The V call is TRBV27, the J call TRBJ1-6; D perhaps matches TRBD1 (6 bases). V was cut by 3 bases and J by 0 bases, with 15 bases left in between. The CDR3 is 18 residues long. Germline CDR1 and CDR2: MNHEY and SMNVEV (reference sequence). The CDR3 loop is CASSFRQVASSYNSPLHF. CDR3 in DNA: TGTGCCAGCAGTTTCCGACAGGTCGCGAGCTCCTATAATTCACCCCTCCACTTT.

This clonotype came up a few times. This chain joins TRBV29-1 and TRBJ2-5; 15 bases fit TRBD2. Germline V lookup: CDR1 SQVTM, CDR2 ANQGSEA. The J segment lost 0 bases and the V segment lost 3 bases, leaving 11 bases of the junction unmatched. The CDR3 consists of 19 residues. The CDR3 here is CSVDYGLAGGVGYQETQYF. The CDR3 nucleotides read TGCAGCGTTGATTACGGACTAGCGGGAGGGGTGGGGTACCAAGAGACCCAGTACTTC.

The chain uses TRBV29-1 and TRBJ2-1; possibly TRBD1 or TRBD2 for D (5 bases each). Looked up from germline, CDR1 is SQVTM and CDR2 is ANQGSEA. The V gene lost 5 bases and the J gene lost 10 bases, with 15 bases spanning the gap. The CDR3 loop spans 12 amino acids. The CDR3 loop is CSVTGRAYEQFF. In DNA form, the CDR3 reads TGCAGCGTTACGGGACGGGCCTACGAGCAGTTCTTC.

V gene TRBV6-2 or TRBV6-3 combines with J gene TRBJ2-7; D may be TRBD2 (6 bases). Trimming stripped 7 bases from V and 9 bases from J, with 16 bases between. Germline V gene data show CDR1 as MNHEY and CDR2 as SVGEGT. The CDR3 runs to 12 residues. The CDR3 region has the DNA TGTGCCAGCACCAATACCGCGGGGACGCAGTACTTC. It specifies CASTNTAGTQYF.

This clonotype occurred a few times. This chain uses TRBV25-1 with TRBJ2-1; 10 nucleotides align to TRBD2. Germline V gives CDR1 MGHDK, CDR2 SYGVNS. There are 16 residues in the CDR3. The V segment lost 2 bases and the J segment 7 bases; nucleotides outside the gene matches: 8. The CDR3 bases are TGTGCCAGCAGTGAAACTAGCGGGAACAGTAGAAATGAGCAGTTCTTC. As protein: CASSETSGNSRNEQFF.

V and J are TRBV5-1 and TRBJ2-7; D could derive from TRBD1 or TRBD2 (5 bases each). This CDR3 spans 15 amino acids. Germline CDR1 SGHRS, CDR2 YFSETQ. Between the trimmed V and J ends, which lost 1 base and 5 bases, there was a span of 16 bases. This CDR3 is CASSLRAGRKNEQYF. In nucleotides, the CDR3 is TGCGCCAGCAGCTTGAGGGCAGGGAGAAAGAACGAGCAGTACTTC.

V and J are TRBV2 and TRBJ2-5, with D possibly being TRBD2 (5 bases). Between the trimmed V and J ends, which lost 8 bases and 5 bases, there was a span of 12 bases. This CDR3 comprises 12 residues. Germline-derived CDR1 and CDR2 are SNHLY and FYNNEI. The CDR3 here is CASQTERETQYF. The DNA for the CDR3 is TGTGCCAGCCAGACTGAGCGGGAGACCCAGTACTTC.